The sequence of this TCR beta chain was determined in a study of cytomegalovirus exposure and HLA in healthy donors (dated by TCRdb to the late 2010s). Regarding the study in general: According to an earlier analysis of 587 of the donors, about 170 million T cells yielded over 90 million unique TCR beta sequences and 276 Gb of sequence data. Of the approximately 400 genotyped donors, less than 85% were placed in the genetic ancestry cluster associated with self-reported Caucasian donors. Besides the first cohort of approximately 710 subjects, a separate validation cohort made up of 120 different subjects was used. In the later analysis, no new phenotypic data were used to find candidate immune exposures; instead, reliance was placed on TCR beta sequences and their occurrence across donors. HLA typing covered class I and class II loci at four-digit resolution. Roughly 300 gigabases of sequencing data and 70 million to 95 million unique TCR sequences made up an early release that covered roughly 670 HLA-typed donors. On average, roughly 250,000 unique TCR beta nucleotide sequences were sequenced per donor among roughly 430 genotyped donors of the cohort, with 15% to 20% of those sequences being non-productive. Using immunosequencing, the study profiled T cell repertoires from 640 or so subjects and related those repertoires to cytomegalovirus serostatus. Genome-wide SNP genotypes for about 65% of the roughly 700 donors were used in a later genetic analysis, which treated that subset as a discovery cohort. Roughly five DR-DQ haplotypes were treated as single units for association and clustering because of strong linkage in the cohort. The study was designed to test whether signatures of past pathogen exposure could be identified by cataloging public T cell receptors. To predict cytomegalovirus infection status, the study brought together high-throughput TCR immunosequencing, statistical association of individual TCRs with disease status, and machine learning. An earlier analysis of approximately 500 of the donors applied high-throughput TCR beta sequencing to assess whether each TCR beta V gene segment acted as functional or pseudogenic. Every repertoire in the discovery cohort had been generated on one and the same sequencing platform. Typing coverage differed by locus: A, B, C, DRB1 and DQB1 were typed in about 620-640 donors, DQA1 in about 550, DPA1 in roughly 590, and DPB1 in 400 to 480. Donor age, sex, ethnicity and CMV serostatus were compiled together with the repertoire data. In a later analysis, previously published TCR beta repertoires from 550 to 700 donors were re-analyzed and high-resolution HLA genotyping was added so that TCR occurrence patterns could be studied. The paper's findings and limits, for the study overall: Presence/absence analyses assumed roughly uniform sequencing depth across donors, an assumption that may not hold. HLA typing was unavailable for some donors at each locus, so association tests used only the typed subset. In a later analysis, HLA-associated TCR beta chains were found to be more clonally expanded and to have lower generation probabilities than equally common non-associated chains. According to a later analysis, parvovirus B19, influenza, CMV and Epstein-Barr virus appeared linked to several top co-occurrence clusters. Only TCR beta chains were sequenced in this cohort, and the absence of alpha or paired-chain data limited detectable features. In a later analysis, the rate of TCR association differed among HLA loci, with DRB1 alleles having the most associated TCRs and HLA-C alleles having the fewest. The authors suggested that the approach could potentially be extended to other disease states and immunological phenotypes. At a false discovery rate of 0.05, a later analysis linked about 17,000 TCR beta sequences to specific HLA alleles. Linkage disequilibrium might explain the correlated functional status among segregating V segments, but an unknown experimental factor could not be ruled out. When HLA alleles, especially DR and DQ, strongly co-occurred, TCR associations were difficult to assign to individual alleles. In both the original and validation cohorts, the classifier was reported to diagnose cytomegalovirus status with high specificity and sensitivity. Most TCR sequences were observed very rarely across donors, whereas some public TCRs were present in many individuals. An association between a missense DCLRE1C variant and V-gene and J-gene trimming of TCR beta chains was found in a later genetic analysis and replicated in an independent cohort. A group of highly shared sequence variants was considered likely to be a technical artifact of the sequencing pipeline. CMV serostatus was the only immune exposure information available for the cohort. According to a later genetic analysis, donors in an Asian-associated ancestry cluster had fewer N-insertions in productive TCRs than the approximately 710-donor mean. In an earlier analysis of roughly 500 of the donors, most TCR beta V segments appeared in productive rearrangements about 90% or about 30% of the time, broadly matching IMGT annotations. A few of the identified cytomegalovirus-associated TCR beta chains were confirmed in vitro to be specific for cytomegalovirus antigens. Over 15 rarely observed V segments, including chromosome 9 orphons, were excluded from the earlier analysis of approximately 500 of the donors because counts were too low. The study listed 150 to 200 TCR beta chains as associated with cytomegalovirus. A further reported finding was that TCR beta sequences accurately predicted the HLA-A and HLA-B alleles for most subjects in the first cohort. In a later analysis, most CMV-associated TCR beta chains were found to appear HLA-restricted, with HLA associations seemingly driven largely by CMV exposure.

Library generation was performed with the immunoSEQ multiplex PCR assay. A mixture of 60 forward primers for TCR Vbeta segments and 13 reverse primers for TCR Jbeta segments was used in the multiplex PCR. A multiplex PCR assay on genomic DNA amplified the CDR3 region of rearranged TCR beta genes. The amplified TCR beta libraries were sequenced on the Illumina HiSeq System as 87-base-pair reads. Under the source paper's analysis protocol: A later analysis tallied tens of millions of unique TCR beta chains across the roughly 610 repertoires, and around 12 million of those chains were shared by two or more donors. To remove PCR and sequencing errors, raw reads were error-corrected and collapsed into unique sequences using a nearest-neighbor algorithm that merged closely related sequences. Alignment of CDR3 sequences to IMGT reference sequences was used to assign V, D and J gene segments. Each retained sequence needed at least a six-nucleotide match to both a V gene segment and a J gene segment. Rearrangements were called productive when the CDR3 lacked stop codons and stayed in frame with V and J; all others were non-productive. Following IMGT convention, CDR3 was defined as the stretch from the second conserved V-encoded cysteine to the conserved J-encoded phenylalanine. The earlier analysis of about 500 of the donors excluded sequences that lacked an unambiguous match to a single V gene segment. An earlier analysis of roughly 590 of the donors called V segments functional above 56.7% productive rearrangements and segregating when the between-donor standard deviation exceeded 5%. A statistical classification framework was developed to diagnose cytomegalovirus status using the catalog of TCR beta chain sequences. In a later analysis, V and J genes were assigned by comparing TCR nucleotide sequences against IMGT/GENE-DB human TR gene sequences. A later analysis assigned CDR3 sequences and most-parsimonious VDJ recombination scenarios with the TCRdist pipeline. In a later analysis, every TCR beta chain was defined by the combination of its CDR3 amino acid sequence and its V-gene family, and reads without a unique V-gene family were dropped. To address suspected cross-contamination and a sequencing artifact, a later analysis removed approximately 590 highly shared, low-generation-probability nucleotide sequences. A later analysis calculated a clonal expansion index for each public chain from normalized within-repertoire ranks of inferred template counts. In a later analysis, generation probabilities were computed with a VDJ recombination model fitted to out-of-frame rearrangements, and the resulting probabilities were checked against IGoR. In a later analysis, hypergeometric tests were used to score TCR-TCR, TCR-HLA and TCR-CMV co-occurrence, with a repertoire-size bias correction applied to TCR pairs. A later analysis estimated false discovery rates by permuting HLA or CMV assignments 20 times. A later analysis grouped co-occurring TCRs with DBSCAN, adding TCRdist sequence similarity when clustering within HLA-allele-positive subsets. For co-occurrence clustering, repertoires with fewer than 30,000 or more than 120,000 public chains were excluded, along with roughly 5 repertoires with anomalous nucleotide sharing. TCRdb stores this immuneACCESS table with in-frame sequences only. Part of the clones is absent; in the studies checked, under half of the shortfall reflects unresolved V genes, and no reason is known for the rest. The D gene and trimming were derived from the DNA, and the V and J assignments and clone size from that table. Present in this sample are about 62,000 clones, about 77% of which were seen just once. The top ten hold around 8.9% of the sample.

On this clone itself: Which antigen it targets is not known. No clone much larger than this one lies a single base away; base qualities are absent.

The cohort consisted of 600 to 700 healthy bone marrow donors. At the time of sampling, all cohort members were nominally healthy, though unrecorded immune exposures were likely present. The donor was CMV seronegative and was included in the group of around 320 seronegative cohort members. A peripheral blood sample was provided by each donor, and peripheral blood mononuclear cells were used for TCR beta sequencing. The Qiagen DNeasy Blood Extraction Kit was used to extract genomic DNA from the blood cell samples. The sequence was obtained from a middle-aged man in good health and CMV-seronegative. Sequencing used PBMCs.

The CDR3 corresponds to CASSARQGAQWGYTF. The sequenced DNA is TGTGCCAGCAGTGCGCGACAGGGGGCCCAATGGGGCTACACCTTC. Here the chain combines TRBV6-1 and TRBJ1-2, and 10 junction bases match TRBD1. According to the germline V gene, CDR1 reads MNHNS and CDR2 reads SASEGT. Inclusive of the bounding cysteine and phenylalanine, the CDR3 is 15 residues long. Here the CDR3 DNA is all that survives: 45 bases in frame from base 1. Trimming leaves V shorter by 4 bases and J shorter by 8 bases, with the junction holding 10 bases beyond the gene matches.